A single sample gave rise to the 32 T cell receptor beta chains below, sequenced in a study of cytomegalovirus exposure and HLA in healthy donors. PCR used 60 Vbeta primers and 13 Jbeta primers. Produced via immunoSEQ multiplex PCR; TCRdb's table is partial and in-frame only. This sample has some 86,000 clones; 65% to 75% occur once, and the top ten carry under 2.5%. Source material: PBMCs. These receptors were collected from a young man in good health and CMV-seronegative.

The DNA of the CDR3 is TGTGCCAGCAGCTCCCCGGGGTCAGCGATCGGTAATGAAAAACTGTTTTTT. Protein: CASSSPGSAIGNEKLFF. This chain links TRBV5-5 with TRBJ1-4; no firm D call. This CDR3 is 17 amino acids long. V lost 3 bases and J lost 4, with 19 bases in between. Germline-derived CDR1 and CDR2 are SGHKS and YYEKEE (reference sequence). Complete variable domain (other parts from reference TRBV5-5 and TRBJ1-4): DAGVTQSPTHLIKTRGQQVTLRCSPISGHKSVSWYQQVLGQGPQFIFQYYEKEERGRGNFPDRFSARQFPNYSSELNVNALLLGDSALYLCASSSPGSAIGNEKLFFGSGTQLSVL.

The chain carries TRBV30 and TRBJ2-3; 13 bases agree with TRBD2. Trimming removed 0 bases from V and 6 bases from J; junction bases left unmatched: 0. Germline lookup yields CDR1 GTSNPN and CDR2 SVGIG (reference sequence). The CDR3 runs 14 residues. This CDR3 is CAWSVLAGGDTQYF. CDR3 bases: TGTGCCTGGAGTGTACTAGCGGGAGGGGATACGCAGTATTTT.

The chain couples TRBV28 to TRBJ1-1; no clear D. The CDR3 spans 13 residues. V was shortened by 7 bases and J by 7 bases, with 16 bases between the two germline ends. Germline CDR1 is MDHEN and CDR2 is SYDVKM. CDR3: CASNLKGGLEAFF. The CDR3 region has the DNA TGTGCCAGCAACCTGAAGGGAGGGCTTGAAGCTTTCTTT.

The gene calls are TRBV4-3 and TRBJ2-1; 11 positions agree with TRBD2. The CDR3 covers 15 residues. Germline V CDR1 and CDR2: LGHNA, YSLEER. V shed 4 bases, J shed 2 bases, and the junction held 1 base outside the gene matches. Here the CDR3 DNA reads TGCGCCAGCAGCCGTAGCGGGGGGGCCTACAATGAGCAGTTCTTC. Translated: CASSRSGGAYNEQFF.

This sequence joins TRBV25-1 and TRBJ2-1; TRBD1 is a possible D gene (6 bases). CDR1 is MGHDK, CDR2 SYGVNS, per germline. V lost 9 bases and J lost 3, with 18 bases in between. CDR3 length equals 15 residues. The CDR3 DNA follows: TGTGCCAGTGCGTCCCGGACAGTCAACTACAATGAGCAGTTCTTC. Its translation: CASASRTVNYNEQFF.

The chain is built from TRBV30 and TRBJ1-5; 7 bases match TRBD1. Germline assignment: CDR1 GTSNPN and CDR2 SVGIG (reference sequence). Unmatched junction bases numbered 9, after V lost 4 bases and J lost 6 bases. The CDR3 is 14 residues long. CDR3 coding DNA: TGTGCCTGGACCTATGCAGGGGGAGCTCAGCCCCAGCATTTT. This encodes CAWTYAGGAQPQHF.

This chain links TRBV30 with TRBJ1-3, with 7 bases identical to TRBD1. Losses at the gene ends were 5 bases for V and 2 bases for J; bases not matched to a gene: 3. CDR1 is GTSNPN and CDR2 is SVGIG in the germline V gene (reference sequence). The CDR3 contains 13 residues. The DNA for the CDR3 is TGTGCCTGGTGCAGGGGGACTGGAAACACCATATATTTT. It translates to CAWCRGTGNTIYF.

The genes are TRBV6-1 and TRBJ2-7, with D uncertain. V dropped 4 bases and J dropped 4 bases, with 14 bases sitting between them. The CDR3 spans 14 residues. The germline V gene has CDR1 MNHNS and CDR2 SASEGT. In DNA, the CDR3 is TGTGCCAGCAGTGTCGACTTGGCGATTTACGAGCAGTACTTC. It encodes CASSVDLAIYEQYF.

The chain is built from TRBV19 and TRBJ2-3; TRBD2 agrees at 13 bases. CDR1 LNHDA and CDR2 SQIVND come from the germline V gene (reference sequence). The V segment lost 4 bases and the J segment 5 bases; nucleotides outside the gene matches: 6. The CDR3 has 16 residues. CDR3 bases: TGTGCCAGTAGTACCGGACTAGCGGGGGTGGGAGATACGCAGTATTTT. Translated, it gives CASSTGLAGVGDTQYF.

This clone showed up just once. The gene calls are TRBV27 and TRBJ2-7; perhaps TRBD1 as D (5 bases). The CDR3 is made up of 16 amino acids. CDR1 and CDR2 from the germline V gene are MNHEY and SMNVEV (reference sequence). V was pared by 2 bases and J by 9 bases, with 23 bases between. The CDR3 nucleotides read TGTGCCAGCAGTTTAGGTTTCATGGGTAAGGGGTCGGGGCAGTACTTC. Its protein product is CASSLGFMGKGSGQYF.

The CDR3 protein is CASSSDRGYEQYF. The CDR3 DNA follows: TGTGCCAGTAGTTCCGACAGGGGCTACGAGCAGTACTTC. The V call is TRBV19, the J call TRBJ2-7, with 8 nucleotides matching TRBD1. Trimming took 5 bases from V and 3 from J; bases not matched to a gene: 3. Germline loops: CDR1 LNHDA, CDR2 SQIVND (reference sequence). The CDR3 length is 13 residues.

The gene calls are TRBV5-1 and TRBJ1-1; D uncertain. CDR3 length equals 15 residues. CDR1 SGHRS and CDR2 YFSETQ come from the germline V gene. Trimming shortened V by 0 bases and J by 2 bases, and 11 bases separated the two germline ends. In nucleotides, the CDR3 is TGCGCCAGCAGCTTGGGCGGGCTCGTCAACACTGAAGCTTTCTTT. Translating gives CASSLGGLVNTEAFF.

The CDR3 reads CASSNNVPQSGHEQFF. DNA of the CDR3: TGTGCCAGCAGCAACAACGTTCCCCAAAGTGGGCATGAGCAGTTCTTC. The V call is TRBV7-2, the J call TRBJ2-1; D ambiguous. Trimming took 5 bases from V and 8 from J, leaving 22 bases between them. Germline V gene data show CDR1 as SGHTA and CDR2 as FQGNSA. CDR3 size: 16 residues. The variable domain in full, completed from reference TRBV7-2 and TRBJ2-1, reads GAGVSQSPSNKVTEKGKDVELRCDPISGHTALYWYRQSLGQGLEFLIYFQGNSAPDKSGLPSDRFSAERTGGSVSTLTIQRTQQEDSAVYLCASSNNVPQSGHEQFFGPGTRLTVL.

This chain connects TRBV7-6 to TRBJ2-1, with TRBD1 identical over 9 bases. Germline V gives CDR1 SGHVS, CDR2 FNYEAQ. J lost 7 bases, V lost 5 bases, and 9 bases had no gene match. CDR3 length equals 15 residues. CDR3 DNA: TGTGCCAGCAGCGGGCAACAGGGGGCGCAAAATGAGCAGTTCTTC. Translating it yields CASSGQQGAQNEQFF.

V and J are TRBV5-1 and TRBJ2-1; 8 nucleotides agree with TRBD2. This CDR3 contains 15 residues. The V gene end was trimmed by 2 bases and the J gene end by 2 bases; junction bases not matched to a gene: 3. In germline, CDR1 is SGHRS, CDR2 YFSETQ. The CDR3 is CASSLAGEPYNEQFF. CDR3 coding DNA: TGCGCCAGCAGCTTAGCGGGAGAACCCTACAATGAGCAGTTCTTC.

This chain links TRBV5-1 with TRBJ2-3; 7 bases align to TRBD1. CDR1 and CDR2 (germline): SGHRS, YFSETQ. The J segment lost 4 bases and the V segment lost 4 bases, leaving 6 bases of the junction unmatched. The CDR3 extends over 14 amino acids. The CDR3 region has the DNA TGCGCCAGCAGCCCGGGACAGAGCGCAGATACGCAGTATTTT. Amino acid sequence: CASSPGQSADTQYF.

V and J are TRBV30 and TRBJ1-5, with a possible D match to TRBD1 (6 bases). Germline CDR1 GTSNPN, CDR2 SVGIG (reference sequence). The CDR3 is 15 residues long. Trimming cost V 0 bases and J 9 bases, with 18 bases left between them. CDR3: CAWSVFSGEGRPQHF. The CDR3 nucleotides are TGTGCCTGGAGTGTCTTTTCAGGGGAGGGACGGCCCCAGCATTTT.

The CDR3 bases are TGTGCCAGCAGCGTAGAAAGGACTAGGGTTGATGAGCAGTTCTTC. This encodes CASSVERTRVDEQFF. V and J are TRBV9 and TRBJ2-1, with 7 bases matching TRBD2. Germline values: CDR1 SGDLS, CDR2 YYNGEE. Trimming removed 0 bases from V and 8 bases from J; junction bases left unmatched: 8. CDR3 length: 15 residues.

The rearrangement links TRBV6-6 to TRBJ2-2, with D possibly being TRBD1 (5 bases). The CDR3 spans 16 residues. Trimming pared 6 bases from V and 2 bases from J, leaving 16 bases between. CDR1 MNHNY and CDR2 SVGAGI come from the germline V gene (reference sequence). The CDR3 sequence: CASRRTGQRNTGELFF. The CDR3 nucleotides read TGTGCCAGCAGGCGTACCGGACAACGAAACACCGGGGAGCTGTTTTTT.

The rearrangement joins TRBV11-2 to TRBJ2-7, with 7 nucleotides matching TRBD1. The length of the CDR3 is 14 residues. The V gene end was trimmed by 3 bases and the J gene end by 3 bases; junction bases not matched to a gene: 5. The germline V gene has CDR1 SGHAT and CDR2 FQNNGV. CDR3 loop: CASSFDRAHYEQYF. Written as DNA, the CDR3 is TGTGCCAGCAGCTTTGACAGGGCCCACTACGAGCAGTACTTC.

This chain links TRBV6-4 with TRBJ1-1; no clear D. There are 14 residues in the CDR3. Trimming cost V 6 bases and J 6 bases, with 17 bases left between them. Germline V lookup: CDR1 MRHNA, CDR2 SNTAGT. CDR3 sequence reads: CASRPSAGAAEAFF. The CDR3 nucleotides are TGTGCCAGCAGACCCTCGGCTGGAGCCGCTGAAGCTTTCTTT.

This sequence joins TRBV5-8 and TRBJ2-5; TRBD1 aligns across 7 bases. Trimming at V came to 3 bases and at J to 5 bases, leaving 10 bases not matched to a gene. The V gene's germline CDR1 is SGHTS and CDR2 YDEGEE. The CDR3 runs to 15 residues. CDR3 coding DNA: TGTGCCAGCAGCTCCGGACAGGTAGATTGGGAGACCCAGTACTTC. Translating gives CASSSGQVDWETQYF.

The V call is TRBV5-4, the J call TRBJ2-7; 9 nucleotides align to TRBD1. This CDR3 spans 15 amino acids. The V gene's germline CDR1 is SGHNT and CDR2 YYREEE (reference sequence). Trimming removed 0 bases from V and 4 bases from J; junction bases left unmatched: 5. CDR3 residues: CASSLGDRALYEQYF. The CDR3 coding sequence is TGTGCCAGCAGCTTGGGGGACAGGGCTCTTTACGAGCAGTACTTC.

This clone was recorded once. The chain carries TRBV2 and TRBJ1-5; 10 bases are a match to TRBD1. V was pared by 6 bases and J by 0 bases, with 5 bases of the junction left unmatched. Germline CDR1 is SNHLY and CDR2 is FYNNEI. CDR3 length equals 16 residues. CDR3 sequence: CASRRQGAFSNQPQHF. Here the CDR3 DNA reads TGTGCCAGCAGAAGACAGGGGGCTTTTAGCAATCAGCCCCAGCATTTT.

The DNA of the CDR3 is TGTGCCATCAGTGAGTCGCAGGGAGGTTTGACAAACACTGAAGCTTTCTTT. The encoded protein is CAISESQGGLTNTEAFF. The rearrangement links TRBV10-3 to TRBJ1-1; maybe TRBD1 (5 bases). With 0 bases removed from V and 2 bases from J, the gap between germline ends came to 16 bases. The germline V gene has CDR1 ENHRY and CDR2 SYGVKD. The CDR3 spans 17 residues.

Only one count was recorded for this clone. The chain employs TRBV19 and TRBJ1-1; 9 bases agree with TRBD1. The CDR3 is made up of 15 amino acids. Germline V lookup: CDR1 LNHDA, CDR2 SQIVND (reference sequence). The trim removed 3 bases at V and 4 bases at J, leaving 6 bases unmatched. The CDR3 sequence: CASSIRGQGITEAFF. As DNA, the CDR3 is TGTGCCAGTAGTATCCGGGGACAGGGTATCACTGAAGCTTTCTTT.

This rearrangement joins TRBV29-1 to TRBJ2-2; 9 nucleotides agree with TRBD1. This CDR3 region has 17 residues. CDR1 and CDR2 (germline): SQVTM, ANQGSEA. V shed 3 bases, J shed 0 bases, and the junction held 8 bases outside the gene matches. In DNA form, the CDR3 reads TGCAGCGTTGAGACAGGGGGGGCCGGTTCGAACACCGGGGAGCTGTTTTTT. Its translation is CSVETGGAGSNTGELFF.

This chain uses TRBV19 with TRBJ1-5; 8 bases line up with TRBD1. Germline trimming cut 2 bases from V and 0 bases from J; bases unmatched to any gene: 9. CDR3 length: 18 amino acids. The germline CDR1 and CDR2 sequences are LNHDA and SQIVND (reference sequence). Here the CDR3 DNA reads TGTGCCAGTAGTATACCAGGGGGCCACCGTTATAGCAATCAGCCCCAGCATTTT. Protein: CASSIPGGHRYSNQPQHF. Using reference TRBV19 and TRBJ1-5 for the parts outside the CDR3, the full variable domain is DGGITQSPKYLFRKEGQNVTLSCEQNLNHDAMYWYRQDPGQGLRLIYYSQIVNDFQKGDIAEGYSVSREKKESFPLTVTSAQKNPTAFYLCASSIPGGHRYSNQPQHFGDGTRLSIL.

This chain links TRBV7-8 with TRBJ1-3, with D uncertain. The CDR3 is made up of 16 amino acids. Trimming shortened V by 2 bases and J by 0 bases, and 11 bases separated the two germline ends. The V gene's germline CDR1 is SGHVS and CDR2 FQNEAQ. For the CDR3, the DNA is TGTGCCAGCAGCTTAAACAGACCCTTCTCTGGAAACACCATATATTTT. The encoded protein is CASSLNRPFSGNTIYF.

This chain joins TRBV19 and TRBJ1-5, with 7 bases identical to TRBD1. This CDR3 region has 15 residues. CDR1 and CDR2 from the germline V gene are LNHDA and SQIVND (reference sequence). With 1 base clipped from V and 2 bases from J, the junction kept 2 bases outside the gene matches. The CDR3 region has the DNA TGTGCCAGTAGTATAGGGACAGGTGGCAATCAGCCCCAGCATTTT. Protein sequence: CASSIGTGGNQPQHF.

This chain connects TRBV7-6 to TRBJ2-3; 7 bases align to TRBD2. Germline V gene data show CDR1 as SGHVS and CDR2 as FNYEAQ. The V and J ends lost 4 bases and 2 bases, in that order; junction bases with no gene match: 6. This CDR3 comprises 15 residues. The CDR3 region is CASSSGLGATDTQYF. The CDR3 region has the DNA TGTGCCAGCAGCTCCGGACTAGGCGCCACAGATACGCAGTATTTT. Full variable domain (rest looked up from reference TRBV7-6 and TRBJ2-3): GAGVSQSPRYKVTKRGQDVALRCDPISGHVSLYWYRQALGQGPEFLTYFNYEAQQDKSGLPNDRFSAERPEGSISTLTIQRTEQRDSAMYRCASSSGLGATDTQYFGPGTRLTVL.

The V gene is TRBV15, the J gene TRBJ2-7; D is perhaps TRBD1 (7 bases). The germline V gene has CDR1 LNHNV and CDR2 YYDKDF (reference sequence). The CDR3 contains 15 residues. The V end lost 2 bases, the J end lost 4 bases, and 15 bases lay between the germline ends. Written as DNA, the CDR3 is TGTGCCACCAGCAGATTCTTACAGGGGAGGTACGAGCAGTACTTC. Amino acids: CATSRFLQGRYEQYF.